Below, 14 T cell receptor beta chains from the same sample are listed, as sequenced in a study of blood T cell repertoires in COVID-19 (TCRdb year 2020). The method behind the library was the immunoSEQ multiplex PCR assay. TCRdb obtained this table from immuneACCESS and retained in-frame rearrangements with V and J assigned. These tables miss some clones; where compared with another copy, unresolved V genes account for less than half of the shortfall, and the remainder is unexplained. In this sample the table shows hundreds of thousands of clones, roughly 90% of which occur a single time. Of the sample, 0.75% to 1% falls within the top ten clones. The sequenced sample consisted of peripheral blood. Source of these receptors: a man aged 60 to 69 with COVID-19, enrolled during active disease.

The chain recombines TRBV30 with TRBJ2-1; possibly TRBD1 for D (6 bases). The CDR3 extends over 16 amino acids. Germline V gene lookup returns CDR1 GTSNPN and CDR2 SVGIG (reference sequence). V was shortened by 2 bases and J by 6 bases, with 20 bases between the two germline ends. The CDR3 DNA follows: TGTGCCTGGAGTCGGAAGGACAGCGACTTTTCCAATGAGCAGTTCTTC. Its translation: CAWSRKDSDFSNEQFF.

The rearrangement links TRBV6-5 to TRBJ1-1, with 9 positions matching TRBD1. The V gene's germline CDR1 is MNHEY and CDR2 SVGAGI. The CDR3 consists of 14 residues. V gave up 6 bases and J gave up 1 base; unmatched junction bases: 3. This CDR3 is CASRLQGANTEAFF. The CDR3 coding sequence is TGTGCCAGCAGATTACAGGGGGCGAACACTGAAGCTTTCTTT.

The rearrangement joins TRBV7-2 to TRBJ2-3; tentatively, D is TRBD1 (5 bases). V gave up 5 bases and J gave up 2 bases, with 14 bases separating them. Germline V gene data show CDR1 as SGHTA and CDR2 as FQGNSA. The CDR3 length is 15 residues. DNA for the CDR3: TGTGCCAGCAGCCTATCAAGACAGACCACAGATACGCAGTATTTT. Translation gives CASSLSRQTTDTQYF.

Only one count was recorded for this clone. The chain joins TRBV2 to TRBJ2-1; 14 bases match TRBD2. Germline CDR1 and CDR2: SNHLY and FYNNEI. This CDR3 has 17 amino acids. After removal of 6 bases from V and 3 bases from J, the junction contained 7 bases not matched to a gene. The CDR3 DNA reads as TGTGCCAGCAGCGCCAGACTAGCGGGAGGGCTCTACAATGAGCAGTTCTTC. Protein product: CASSARLAGGLYNEQFF. Drawing the rest from reference TRBV2 and TRBJ2-1, the complete variable domain is EPEVTQTPSHQVTQMGQEVILRCVPISNHLYFYWYRQILGQKVEFLVSFYNNEISEKSEIFDDQFSVERPDGSNFTLKIRSTKLEDSAMYFCASSARLAGGLYNEQFFGPGTRLTVL.

The V and J genes are TRBV4-2 and TRBJ1-1, with a tentative D call TRBD1 (5 bases). V was shortened by 4 bases and J by 7 bases, with 10 bases between the two germline ends. The CDR3 contains 12 residues. Per the germline V gene, CDR1 is LGHNA and CDR2 is YNFKEQ. The CDR3 here is CASSPDTGEAFF. The CDR3 nucleotides are TGTGCCAGCAGCCCAGATACAGGTGAAGCTTTCTTT.

This CDR3 is CASSQDIRGSSYEQYF. The CDR3 DNA reads as TGCGCCAGCAGCCAAGATATTCGGGGGAGCTCCTACGAGCAGTACTTC. The chain is built from TRBV4-1 and TRBJ2-7, with D perhaps matching TRBD2 (6 bases). Germline V gene data show CDR1 as MGHRA and CDR2 as YSYEKL. The V end lost 0 bases, the J end lost 0 bases, and 12 bases lay between the germline ends. The CDR3 runs to 16 residues.

The CDR3 DNA sequence: TGTGCCAGTAGTTTCCGGGACACTAATTACTATGGCTACACCTTC. The encoded protein is CASSFRDTNYYGYTF. The rearrangement uses TRBV19 and TRBJ1-2; maybe TRBD1 (6 bases). Trimming removed 5 bases from V and 3 bases from J, with 16 bases in between. From germline, CDR1 is LNHDA and CDR2 SQIVND (reference sequence). This CDR3 comprises 15 residues. Using reference TRBV19 and TRBJ1-2 for the parts outside the CDR3, the full variable domain is DGGITQSPKYLFRKEGQNVTLSCEQNLNHDAMYWYRQDPGQGLRLIYYSQIVNDFQKGDIAEGYSVSREKKESFPLTVTSAQKNPTAFYLCASSFRDTNYYGYTFGSGTRLTVV.

This chain joins TRBV4-1 and TRBJ2-3, with D maybe TRBD1 (6 bases). Trimming removed 4 bases at V and 1 base at J, with 15 bases between. The germline gives CDR1 MGHRA, CDR2 YSYEKL. The CDR3 has 16 amino acids. In DNA form, the CDR3 reads TGCGCCAGCAGCCCTGACAGGAACGGGGGCACAGATACGCAGTATTTT. Residues: CASSPDRNGGTDTQYF.

J is TRBJ1-5 and V is TRBV28, with 9 positions matching TRBD1. CDR1 and CDR2 from the germline V gene are MDHEN and SYDVKM. The CDR3 spans 17 residues. The V gene end was trimmed by 5 bases and the J gene end by 0 bases; junction bases not matched to a gene: 8. Written as DNA, the CDR3 is TGTGCCAGCAGTACCCCCGGGACAGGGCTTAGCAATCAGCCCCAGCATTTT. Its translation: CASSTPGTGLSNQPQHF.

The chain couples TRBV6-5 to TRBJ1-5; D might be TRBD1 (5 bases). Trimming left V 5 bases short and J 7 bases short, with 18 bases between. The germline CDR1 and CDR2 sequences are MNHEY and SVGAGI. The CDR3 loop spans 15 amino acids. The DNA of the CDR3 is TGTGCCAGCAGTCCCTCGGGGGATGCTTGGCAGCCCCAGCATTTT. This translates into CASSPSGDAWQPQHF.

The chain carries TRBV11-3 and TRBJ2-3; 10 nucleotides match TRBD2. Losses at the gene ends were 5 bases for V and 4 bases for J; bases not matched to a gene: 6. The CDR3 loop spans 15 amino acids. From germline, CDR1 is SGHNT and CDR2 YENEEA. This CDR3 is CASSTGTSAADTQYF. CDR3 nucleotides: TGTGCCAGCAGCACAGGGACTAGCGCGGCAGATACGCAGTATTTT.

V is TRBV10-1 and J is TRBJ1-1, with D perhaps TRBD1 (6 bases). V lost 4 bases and J 10 bases, leaving 19 bases between the germline ends. The CDR3 is made up of 14 amino acids. CDR1 is WNHNN, CDR2 SYGVQD, per germline (reference sequence). CDR3 in amino acids: CASSAARGHAGAFF. The CDR3 nucleotides read TGCGCCAGCAGTGCAGCCAGGGGACACGCGGGAGCTTTCTTT.

The V gene is TRBV5-4, the J gene TRBJ2-2; TRBD2 aligns across 15 bases. The CDR3 is 17 residues long. With V trimmed by 6 bases and J by 2 bases, 5 bases remained unmatched. Germline V gene lookup returns CDR1 SGHNT and CDR2 YYREEE (reference sequence). In DNA form, the CDR3 reads TGTGCCAGCACAGTGGGACTAGCGGGAGGAAACACCGGGGAGCTGTTTTTT. It codes for CASTVGLAGGNTGELFF.

The gene calls are TRBV19 and TRBJ1-6; D remains unclear. Per germline, CDR1 LNHDA and CDR2 SQIVND (reference sequence). V shed 3 bases and J shed 6 bases, with 12 bases lying between them. This CDR3 spans 15 amino acids. The chain's CDR3 is CASSIPRGFNSPLHF. CDR3 sequence (DNA): TGTGCCAGTAGTATCCCCCGAGGGTTTAATTCACCCCTCCACTTT.